Listed here are 18 T cell receptor beta chains from one sample, sequenced in a study of T cell responses to AZD1222 COVID-19 vaccine. Data came from immunoSEQ multiplex PCR; TCRdb stores just in-frame clones and leaves some out. The sample carries 58,000 or so clones, around 83% recorded once. This specimen was peripheral blood, taken on day 0 of AZD1222 vaccination. Source of these receptors: an adult in good health.

This sequence joins TRBV7-2 and TRBJ1-2; 8 bases are shared with TRBD1. Per germline, CDR1 SGHTA and CDR2 FQGNSA. The trim removed 5 bases at V and 6 bases at J, leaving 14 bases unmatched. This CDR3 contains 16 residues. The CDR3 DNA sequence: TGTGCCAGCAGCCATGTCCCCAGGACAGGGAGGGATGGCTACACCTTC. Encoded protein: CASSHVPRTGRDGYTF.

J is TRBJ1-1 and V is TRBV5-8; tentative D call: TRBD1 (5 bases). From germline, CDR1 is SGHTS and CDR2 YDEGEE. V was shortened by 4 bases and J by 5 bases, with 15 bases between the two germline ends. The CDR3 sequence is 14 residues long. The CDR3 sequence: CASSIGEGKTEAFF. Written as DNA, the CDR3 is TGTGCCAGCAGCATCGGGGAGGGGAAAACTGAAGCTTTCTTT.

This clone was found once. The chain is built from TRBV19 and TRBJ1-5; 7 bases fit TRBD1. Per the germline V gene, CDR1 is LNHDA and CDR2 is SQIVND (reference sequence). V was pared by 7 bases and J by 6 bases, with 12 bases of the junction left unmatched. The length of the CDR3 is 15 residues. This CDR3 is CASTIQGLPRQPQHF. The DNA of the CDR3 is TGTGCCAGTACCATACAGGGGTTGCCGCGTCAGCCCCAGCATTTT.

The rearrangement uses TRBV30 and TRBJ2-2, with 9 positions matching TRBD1. The J segment lost 7 bases and the V segment lost 1 base, leaving 7 bases of the junction unmatched. Germline loops: CDR1 GTSNPN, CDR2 SVGIG (reference sequence). The CDR3 totals 15 residues. Written as DNA, the CDR3 is TGTGCCTGGAGTGCCGGGACAGGGTATTACGGGGAGCTGTTTTTT. This gives the protein CAWSAGTGYYGELFF.

The genes are TRBV5-1 and TRBJ2-1, with 8 bases matching TRBD2. The CDR3 is made up of 16 amino acids. V shed 4 bases and J 5 bases; nucleotides not matched to a gene: 11. Germline V gene sequence: CDR1 SGHRS, CDR2 YFSETQ. The CDR3 region is CASSRIRGGRDNEQFF. CDR3 sequence (DNA): TGCGCCAGCAGCCGAATTCGGGGGGGCCGAGACAATGAGCAGTTCTTC.

The rearrangement joins TRBV24-1 to TRBJ1-5, with D perhaps TRBD1 (5 bases). CDR1 is KGHDR and CDR2 is SFDVKD in the germline V gene. The CDR3 runs to 14 residues. The V and J ends lost 3 bases and 2 bases respectively, with 7 bases between them. The CDR3 protein is CATSDDRRNQPQHF. CDR3 nucleotide sequence: TGTGCCACCAGTGATGACAGACGCAATCAGCCCCAGCATTTT.

CDR3 nucleotides: TGCGCCAGCAGCTTGGGGTCAGGACCGGAGCAGTTCTTC. This codes for CASSLGSGPEQFF. The chain uses TRBV5-1 and TRBJ2-1; D unresolved. In germline, CDR1 is SGHRS, CDR2 YFSETQ. Between the trimmed V and J ends, which lost 0 bases and 10 bases, there was a span of 11 bases. CDR3 size: 13 residues.

The chain uses TRBV18 and TRBJ2-3; TRBD2 matches 12 bases. The J segment lost 0 bases and the V segment lost 3 bases, leaving 4 bases of the junction unmatched. CDR3 length equals 17 residues. Germline CDR1 KGHSH, CDR2 LQKENI. CDR3 nucleotide sequence: TGTGCCAGCTCACCCAGACTAGCGGGGGTCAGCACAGATACGCAGTATTTT. Its translation is CASSPRLAGVSTDTQYF.

This clone was counted once. V is TRBV3-1 (or the pseudogene TRBV3-2) and J is TRBJ2-1; no definite D call. Germline V lookup: CDR1 LGHDT, CDR2 YNNKEL (reference sequence). Deletions cut 7 bases from V and 12 bases from J, with 13 bases between. This CDR3 comprises 11 residues. CDR3 protein: CASNSVDGQFF. In nucleotides, the CDR3 is TGTGCCAGCAACTCCGTGGATGGGCAGTTCTTC.

The chain combines TRBV7-9 with TRBJ1-5; no clear D. Germline values: CDR1 SEHNR, CDR2 FQNEAQ (reference sequence). The CDR3 sequence is 12 residues long. V lost 5 bases to trimming and J lost 9 bases, with 11 bases between them. The CDR3 loop is CASSRVEGPQHF. The CDR3 DNA reads TGTGCCAGCAGCCGTGTGGAAGGGCCCCAGCATTTT. Based on the CDR3 plus reference TRBV7-9 and TRBJ1-5, the full variable domain is DTGVSQNPRHKITKRGQNVTFRCDPISEHNRLYWYRQTLGQGPEFLTYFQNEAQLEKSRLLSDRFSAERPKGSFSTLEIQRTEQGDSAMYLCASSRVEGPQHFGDGTRLSIL.

The V gene is TRBV7-9, the J gene TRBJ2-1, with 12 bases lining up with TRBD2. V dropped 5 bases and J dropped 0; count of bases not matched to a gene: 5. The CDR3 consists of 17 residues. Germline-derived CDR1 and CDR2 are SEHNR and FQNEAQ (reference sequence). CDR3 residues: CASSPGLAGSSYNEQFF. CDR3 in DNA: TGTGCCAGCAGCCCAGGACTAGCGGGGAGCTCCTACAATGAGCAGTTCTTC.

This chain joins TRBV29-1 and TRBJ1-2; 9 bases line up with TRBD1. With 4 bases clipped from V and 2 bases from J, the junction kept 5 bases outside the gene matches. The germline V gene has CDR1 SQVTM and CDR2 ANQGSEA. The CDR3 is 14 amino acids. CDR3 nucleotides: TGCAGCGTTGTTTCGACAGGGGGGAACTATGGCTACACCTTC. This sequence encodes CSVVSTGGNYGYTF.

V gene TRBV5-6 combines with J gene TRBJ2-7; 9 bases align to TRBD1. J lost 3 bases, V lost 3 bases, and 1 base had no gene match. The CDR3 runs 13 residues. CDR1 is SGHDT, CDR2 YYEEEE, per germline. CDR3 loop: CASSWDRVYEQYF. In DNA, the CDR3 is TGTGCCAGCAGCTGGGACAGGGTCTACGAGCAGTACTTC.

The DNA for the CDR3 is TGTGCCAGCAGCCCGGGACAGGGAACCTACAATGAGCAGTTCTTC. Protein sequence: CASSPGQGTYNEQFF. The chain is built from TRBV11-1 and TRBJ2-1; 9 nucleotides line up with TRBD1. This CDR3 comprises 15 residues. Trimming took 5 bases from V and 2 from J; bases not matched to a gene: 4. Germline V lookup: CDR1 SGHAT, CDR2 FQDESV (reference sequence).

The genes are TRBV5-1 and TRBJ2-2; 10 bases are shared with TRBD2. The CDR3 contains 15 residues. Germline lookup yields CDR1 SGHRS and CDR2 YFSETQ. V shed 3 bases and J 7 bases; nucleotides not matched to a gene: 6. The CDR3 sequence: CASSSERGGGGELFF. DNA for the CDR3: TGCGCCAGCAGCTCGGAGCGGGGGGGCGGCGGGGAGCTGTTTTTT.

The CDR3: CASSLEAGASTDTQYF. CDR3 in DNA: TGCGCCAGCAGCTTGGAGGCAGGCGCTAGCACAGATACGCAGTATTTT. The chain has TRBV5-1 and TRBJ2-3, with D hard to call. The CDR3 sequence is 16 residues long. V lost 0 bases and J lost 0, with 11 bases in between. Looked up from germline, CDR1 is SGHRS and CDR2 is YFSETQ. Full variable domain (remainder filled in from reference TRBV5-1 and TRBJ2-3): KAGVTQTPRYLIKTRGQQVTLSCSPISGHRSVSWYQQTPGQGLQFLFEYFSETQRNKGNFPGRFSGRQFSNSRSEMNVSTLELGDSALYLCASSLEAGASTDTQYFGPGTRLTVL.

The chain employs TRBV25-1 and TRBJ1-6; D remains unclear. The length of the CDR3 is 14 residues. Germline CDR1 MGHDK, CDR2 SYGVNS. V lost 3 bases and J 9 bases, leaving 12 bases between the germline ends. In DNA form, the CDR3 reads TGTGCCAGCAGTGATCCCTATTTGGGTTCACCCCTCCACTTT. Its translation is CASSDPYLGSPLHF.

This chain joins TRBV9 and TRBJ2-1, with 7 bases that match TRBD1. The CDR3 is 14 amino acids. Trimming took 4 bases from V and 5 from J; bases not matched to a gene: 6. Germline V gene data show CDR1 as SGDLS and CDR2 as YYNGEE. CDR3 sequence reads: CASSPTGSDNEQFF. In DNA form, the CDR3 reads TGTGCCAGCAGCCCGACAGGGTCCGACAATGAGCAGTTCTTC.